This T cell receptor (beta chain) was documented in a study of blood T cell repertoires in COVID-19. Whole-study context: Sites across the United States, Italy and Spain contributed samples from acute and convalescent COVID-19. The analysed material was cDNA or gDNA that came from T cells, B-cell-depleted T cells, or PBMCs.

Under the authors' procedure: Using reference gene primer amplification, nucleated cell counts were estimated. TCRdb's copy holds only in-frame clones and misses some; the assay was immunoSEQ multiplex PCR. The V and J calls and clone size come from that table; D and trimming were worked out from the DNA. The sample includes about 140,000 clones, around 86% of them seen just once. V lost 1 base and J lost 5; bases outside the gene matches: 14. This CDR3 has 18 residues. Per germline, CDR1 MGHRA and CDR2 YSYEKL. This sequence was found in a woman of 80 years or more with acute or convalescent COVID-19. The chain carries TRBV4-1 and TRBJ2-5; 9 bases agree with TRBD2. The sequencing input was peripheral blood. CDR3 nucleotide sequence: TGCGCCAGCAGCCAAGTAGGGCCTAGCGGGACCCTTTTGGAGACCCAGTACTTC. Translated, it gives CASSQVGPSGTLLETQYF.